This T cell receptor beta chain derives from a study of radiation and T cells in renal cell carcinoma. In the study overall: Nephrectomy followed 15 Gy stereotactic body radiation by 4 weeks.

The protocol was immunoSEQ multiplex PCR, while the TCRdb copy is restricted to in-frame clones and leaves out a portion. The sample lists approximately 100,000 clones, 86% seen once, with over 6% in the top ten. Time point given: baseline pretreatment blood. The sample's treatment: 15 Gy SBRT to primary tumor, nephrectomy 4 weeks later. After SBRT, blood was collected at 2 and 4 weeks, plus baseline. The CDR3 runs to 16 residues. CDR1 is MNHEY, CDR2 SMNVEV, per germline (reference sequence). The V end was cut by 6 bases, the J end by 3 bases, with 19 bases between. This rearrangement joins TRBV27 to TRBJ2-3; the D gene could be TRBD1 or TRBD2 (5 bases each). This specimen consisted of blood, obtained from a patient whose treatment included radiotherapy and nephrectomy. This clonotype originated in a man aged 50 to 60 with renal cell carcinoma. The CDR3 loop is CASRGVRSFGTDTQYF. The DNA for the CDR3 is TGTGCCAGCAGGGGGGTAAGGAGCTTTGGGACAGATACGCAGTATTTT.